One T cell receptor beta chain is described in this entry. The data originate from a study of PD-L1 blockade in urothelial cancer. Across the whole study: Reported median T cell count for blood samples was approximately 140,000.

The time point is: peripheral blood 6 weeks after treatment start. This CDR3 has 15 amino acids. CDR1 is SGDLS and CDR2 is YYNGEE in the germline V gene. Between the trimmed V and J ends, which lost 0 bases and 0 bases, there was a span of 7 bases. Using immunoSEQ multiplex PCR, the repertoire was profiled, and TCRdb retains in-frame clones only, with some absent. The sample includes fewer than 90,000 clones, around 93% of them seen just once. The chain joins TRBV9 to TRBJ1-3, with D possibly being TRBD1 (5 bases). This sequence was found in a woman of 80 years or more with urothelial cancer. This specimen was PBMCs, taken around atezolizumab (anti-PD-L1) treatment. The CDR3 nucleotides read TGTGCCAGCAGCGTAGGACAGATCTCTGGAAACACCATATATTTT. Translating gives CASSVGQISGNTIYF.